What follows describes a single T cell receptor (beta chain). This sample is drawn from a study of T cell clonotyping in hematopoietic cell transplantation. Some clones are missing from TCRdb's copy, which holds only in-frame ones; the method was immunoSEQ multiplex PCR. This table holds some 10,000 clones, nearly 90% found once. Recipient blood drawn about 28 days pretransplant and days 30, 100, 180 after. The source of this sequence is a female patient aged 55-70 years who had an allogeneic stem cell transplant from an unrelated donor, so the T cells may come from the graft donor. Some clones in this sample may be carry-over from other donors' samples. The sample was PBMCs, taken 100 days after allogeneic stem cell transplant.

The CDR3 spells CASQNTGELFF. The CDR3 DNA follows: TGTGCCAGCCAGAACACCGGGGAGCTGTTTTTT. The genes are TRBV6-6 and TRBJ2-2, with D unresolved. Between the trimmed V and J ends, which lost 8 bases and 1 base, there was a span of 2 bases. The CDR3 has 11 residues. CDR1 is MNHNY, CDR2 SVGAGI, per germline (reference sequence).